The source of this TCR beta chain is a study of T cells in Graves' hyperthyroidism and ophthalmopathy. Study results and caveats: A model of 13 V-J features distinguished ophthalmopathy from stable hyperthyroidism.

Amplification of TCR beta CDR3 regions used RNA as the template. An initial round of RT-PCR targeting the TCR CDR3 relied on the HTBI primer set. TCRdb recomputed calls from the multiplex PCR reads with MiXCR, one row per CDR3 protein. The top ten hold more than 30% of the sample, which has about 640,000 distinct CDR3 sequences, around 21% seen once. With respect to this clonotype: The antigen remains unidentified.

Uncontrolled infection, other autoimmune disease, pregnancy and lactation each barred patients from inclusion. Diagnoses were established using clinical symptoms, serum thyroxine and TRAb, thyroid ultrasound and orbital computed tomography. Sample: blood. The origin of this receptor is a young man with Graves' ophthalmopathy.

The CDR3 coding sequence is TGTGCCAGCAGTCCCCGGCGGGGCGGCACAGATACGCAGTATTTT. Residues: CASSPRRGGTDTQYF. The chain combines TRBV6-1 with TRBJ2-3, with D maybe TRBD2 (6 bases). The CDR3 runs 15 residues. Germline values: CDR1 MNHNS, CDR2 SASEGT. Trimming cost V 5 bases and J 1 base, with 13 bases left between them.